This TCR beta chain was sequenced for a study of blood T cell repertoires in COVID-19. As for the study in general: T cells, B-cell-depleted T cells, or PBMCs supplied cDNA or gDNA.

Study processing details: Amplification of reference gene primers provided the estimated nucleated cell counts. TCRdb keeps only in-frame clones here, not all; method: immunoSEQ multiplex PCR. Clone size and V and J calls were adopted from that table, with D and trimming inferred from the DNA. The sample holds 200,000 to 300,000 clones, 81% seen once. This clone has only a few counts. Sequencing was done on a sample of peripheral blood. The TCR originated in a woman of 80 years or more with COVID-19, enrolled during active disease.

CDR3 nucleotides: TGTGCCAGCAGCTTACTCCCGGCGGCGGCCGGGGAGCTGTTTTTT. It yields the protein CASSLLPAAAGELFF. This rearrangement joins TRBV7-9 to TRBJ2-2, with D unresolved. The CDR3 length is 15 residues. The germline gives CDR1 SEHNR, CDR2 FQNEAQ (reference sequence). The V gene lost 2 bases and the J gene lost 6 bases, with 13 bases spanning the gap.